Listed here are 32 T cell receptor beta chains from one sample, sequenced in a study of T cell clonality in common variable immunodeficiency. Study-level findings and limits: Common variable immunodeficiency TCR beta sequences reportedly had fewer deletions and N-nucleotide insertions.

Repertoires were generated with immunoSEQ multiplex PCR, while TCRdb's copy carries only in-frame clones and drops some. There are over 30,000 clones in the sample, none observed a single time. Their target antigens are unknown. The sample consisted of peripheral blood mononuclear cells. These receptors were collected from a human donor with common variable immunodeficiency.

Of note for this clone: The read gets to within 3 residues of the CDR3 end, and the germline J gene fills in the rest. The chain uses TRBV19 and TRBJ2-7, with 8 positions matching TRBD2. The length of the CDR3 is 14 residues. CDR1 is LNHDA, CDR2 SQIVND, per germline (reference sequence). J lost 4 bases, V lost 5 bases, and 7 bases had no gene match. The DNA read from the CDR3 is TGTGCCAGTAGTTCGGCGGGAGGTGGTTACGAG. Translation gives CASSSAGGGYE. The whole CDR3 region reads CASSSAGGGYEQYF.

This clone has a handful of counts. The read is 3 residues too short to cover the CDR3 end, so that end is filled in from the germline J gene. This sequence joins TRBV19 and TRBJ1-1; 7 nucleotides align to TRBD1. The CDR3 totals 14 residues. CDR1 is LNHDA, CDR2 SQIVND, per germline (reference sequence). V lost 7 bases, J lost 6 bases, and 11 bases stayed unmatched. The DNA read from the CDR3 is TGTGCCAGTACTAAGAGACCCGGGACAGCTGAA. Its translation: CASTKRPGTAE. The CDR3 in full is CASTKRPGTAEAFF.

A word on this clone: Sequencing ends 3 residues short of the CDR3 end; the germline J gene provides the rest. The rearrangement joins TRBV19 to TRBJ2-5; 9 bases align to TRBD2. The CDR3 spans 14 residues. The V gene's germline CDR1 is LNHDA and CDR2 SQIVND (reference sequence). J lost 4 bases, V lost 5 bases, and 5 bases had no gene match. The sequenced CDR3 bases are TGTGCCAGTAGTTCGGATAGCGGGAGAGAGACC. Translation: CASSSDSGRET. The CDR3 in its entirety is CASSSDSGRETQYF.

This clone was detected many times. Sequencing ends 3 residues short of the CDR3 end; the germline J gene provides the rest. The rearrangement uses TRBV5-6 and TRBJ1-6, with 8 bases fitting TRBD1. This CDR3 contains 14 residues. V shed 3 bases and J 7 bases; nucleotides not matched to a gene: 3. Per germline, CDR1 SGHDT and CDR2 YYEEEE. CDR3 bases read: TGTGCCAGCAGCTCGGACAGGGCCAATTCACCC. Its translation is CASSSDRANSP. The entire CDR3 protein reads CASSSDRANSPLHF.

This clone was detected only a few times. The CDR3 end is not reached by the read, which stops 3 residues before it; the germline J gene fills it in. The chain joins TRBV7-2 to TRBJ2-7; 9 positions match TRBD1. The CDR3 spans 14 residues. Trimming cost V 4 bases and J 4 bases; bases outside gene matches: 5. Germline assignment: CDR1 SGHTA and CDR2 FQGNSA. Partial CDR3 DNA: TGTGCCAGCAGCTCACAGGGGGCGGAGTACGAG. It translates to CASSSQGAEYE. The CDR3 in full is CASSSQGAEYEQYF. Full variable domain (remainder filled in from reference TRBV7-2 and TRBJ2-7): GAGVSQSPSNKVTEKGKDVELRCDPISGHTALYWYRQSLGQGLEFLIYFQGNSAPDKSGLPSDRFSAERTGGSVSTLTIQRTQQEDSAVYLCASSSQGAEYEQYFGPGTRLTVT.

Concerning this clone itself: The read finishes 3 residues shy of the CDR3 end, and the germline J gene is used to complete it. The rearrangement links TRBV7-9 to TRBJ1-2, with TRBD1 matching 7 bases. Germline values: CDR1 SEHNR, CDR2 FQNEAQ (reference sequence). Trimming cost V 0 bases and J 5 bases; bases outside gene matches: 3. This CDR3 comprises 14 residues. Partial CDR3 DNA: TGTGCCAGCAGCTTAGCCCGGGGACAGTATGGC. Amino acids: CASSLARGQYG. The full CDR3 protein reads CASSLARGQYGYTF.

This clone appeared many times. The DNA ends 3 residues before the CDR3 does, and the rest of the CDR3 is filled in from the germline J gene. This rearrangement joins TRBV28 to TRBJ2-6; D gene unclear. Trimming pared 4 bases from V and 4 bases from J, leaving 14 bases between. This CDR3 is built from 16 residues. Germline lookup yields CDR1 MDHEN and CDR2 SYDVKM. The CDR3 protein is CASSSLLEAGANVLTF. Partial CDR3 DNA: TGTGCCAGCAGTTCCCTGTTAGAAGCCGGGGCCAACGTC.

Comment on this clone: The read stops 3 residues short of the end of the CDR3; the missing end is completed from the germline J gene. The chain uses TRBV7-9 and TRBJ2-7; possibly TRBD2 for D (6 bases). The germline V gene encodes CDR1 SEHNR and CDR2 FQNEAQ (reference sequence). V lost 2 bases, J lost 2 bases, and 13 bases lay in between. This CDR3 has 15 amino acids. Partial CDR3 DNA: TGTGCCAGCAGCTTAAGGGCTAGCGTTACCTACGAG. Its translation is CASSLRASVTYE. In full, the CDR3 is CASSLRASVTYEQYF.

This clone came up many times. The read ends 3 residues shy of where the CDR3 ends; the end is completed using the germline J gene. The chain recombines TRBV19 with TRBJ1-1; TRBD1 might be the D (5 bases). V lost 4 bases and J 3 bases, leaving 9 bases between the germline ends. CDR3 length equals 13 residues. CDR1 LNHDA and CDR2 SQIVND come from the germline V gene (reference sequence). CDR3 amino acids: CASSTGRDTEAFF. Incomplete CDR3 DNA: TGTGCCAGTAGTACAGGGAGAGACACTGAA. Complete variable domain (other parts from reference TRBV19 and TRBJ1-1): DGGITQSPKYLFRKEGQNVTLSCEQNLNHDAMYWYRQDPGQGLRLIYYSQIVNDFQKGDIAEGYSVSREKKESFPLTVTSAQKNPTAFYLCASSTGRDTEAFFGQGTRLTVV.

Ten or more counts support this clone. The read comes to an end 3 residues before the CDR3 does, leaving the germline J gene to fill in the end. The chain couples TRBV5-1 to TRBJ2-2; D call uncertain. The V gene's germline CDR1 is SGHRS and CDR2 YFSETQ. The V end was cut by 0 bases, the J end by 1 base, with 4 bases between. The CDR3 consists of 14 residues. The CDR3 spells CASSLVWNTGELFF. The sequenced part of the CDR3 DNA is TGCGCCAGCAGCTTGGTCTGGAACACCGGGGAG.

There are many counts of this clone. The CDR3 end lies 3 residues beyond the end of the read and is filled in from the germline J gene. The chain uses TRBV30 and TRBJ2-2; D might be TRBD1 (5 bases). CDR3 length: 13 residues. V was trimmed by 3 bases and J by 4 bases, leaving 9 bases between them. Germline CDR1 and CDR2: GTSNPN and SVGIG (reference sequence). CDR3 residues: CAWRGQSTGELFF. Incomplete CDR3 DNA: TGTGCCTGGAGGGGGCAGTCCACCGGGGAG. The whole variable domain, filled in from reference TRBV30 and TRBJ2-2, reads SQTIHQWPATLVQPVGSPLSLECTVEGTSNPNLYWYRQAAGRGLQLLFYSVGIGQISSEVPQNLSASRPQDRQFILSSKKLLLSDSGFYLCAWRGQSTGELFFGEGSRLTVL.

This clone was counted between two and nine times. CDR3 loop: CAWSIGTDYGYTF. The DNA read from the CDR3 is TGTGCCTGGAGTATCGGGACAGATTATGGC. V is TRBV30 and J is TRBJ1-2, with 7 bases matching TRBD1. Sequencing ends 3 residues short of the CDR3 end; the germline J gene provides the rest. Germline CDR1 and CDR2: GTSNPN and SVGIG (reference sequence). The CDR3 sequence is 13 residues long. After removal of 2 bases from V and 5 bases from J, the junction contained 5 bases not matched to a gene.

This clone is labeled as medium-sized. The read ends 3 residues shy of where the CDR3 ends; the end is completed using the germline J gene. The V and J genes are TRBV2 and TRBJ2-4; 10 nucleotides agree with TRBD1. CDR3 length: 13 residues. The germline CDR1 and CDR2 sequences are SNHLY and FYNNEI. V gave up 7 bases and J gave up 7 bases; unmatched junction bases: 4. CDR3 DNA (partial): TGTGCCAGCACCGGGACAGGGGAGAACATT. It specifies CASTGTGENI. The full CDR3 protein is CASTGTGENIQYF. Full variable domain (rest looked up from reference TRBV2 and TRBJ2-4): EPEVTQTPSHQVTQMGQEVILRCVPISNHLYFYWYRQILGQKVEFLVSFYNNEISEKSEIFDDQFSVERPDGSNFTLKIRSTKLEDSAMYFCASTGTGENIQYFGAGTRLSVL.

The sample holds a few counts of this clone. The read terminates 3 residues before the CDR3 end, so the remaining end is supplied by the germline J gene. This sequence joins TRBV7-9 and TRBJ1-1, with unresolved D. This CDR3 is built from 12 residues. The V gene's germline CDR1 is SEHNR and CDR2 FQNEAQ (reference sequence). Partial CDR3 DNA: TGTGCCAGCAGCTTAGTCAAAGGTGGA. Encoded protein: CASSLVKGG. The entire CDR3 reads CASSLVKGGAFF.

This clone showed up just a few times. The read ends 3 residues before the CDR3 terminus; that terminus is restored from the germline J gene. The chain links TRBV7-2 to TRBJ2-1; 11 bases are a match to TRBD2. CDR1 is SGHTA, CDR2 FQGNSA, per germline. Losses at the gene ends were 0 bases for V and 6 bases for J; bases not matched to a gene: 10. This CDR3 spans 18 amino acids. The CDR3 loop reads CASSLAGPGTSGRNEQFF. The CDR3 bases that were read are TGTGCCAGCAGCTTAGCGGGCCCAGGGACTAGCGGTCGCAATGAG. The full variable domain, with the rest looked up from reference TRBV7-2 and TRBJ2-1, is GAGVSQSPSNKVTEKGKDVELRCDPISGHTALYWYRQSLGQGLEFLIYFQGNSAPDKSGLPSDRFSAERTGGSVSTLTIQRTQQEDSAVYLCASSLAGPGTSGRNEQFFGPGTRLTVL.

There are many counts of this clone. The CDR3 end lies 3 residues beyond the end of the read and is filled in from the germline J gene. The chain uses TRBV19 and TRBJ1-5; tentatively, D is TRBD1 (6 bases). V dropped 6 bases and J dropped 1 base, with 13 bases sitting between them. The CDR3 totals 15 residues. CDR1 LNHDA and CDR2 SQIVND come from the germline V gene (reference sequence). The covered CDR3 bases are TGTGCCAGTAGAACTGACAGGACGAGCAATCAGCCC. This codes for CASRTDRTSNQP. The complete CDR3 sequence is CASRTDRTSNQPQHF.

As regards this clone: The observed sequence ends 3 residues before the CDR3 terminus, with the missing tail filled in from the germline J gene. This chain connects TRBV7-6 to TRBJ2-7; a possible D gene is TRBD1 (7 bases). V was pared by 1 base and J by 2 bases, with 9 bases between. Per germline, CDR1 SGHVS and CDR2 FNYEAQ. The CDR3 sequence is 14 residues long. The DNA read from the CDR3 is TGTGCCAGCAGCTTAGGCAGGGGGGCCTACGAG. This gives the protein CASSLGRGAYE. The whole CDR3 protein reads CASSLGRGAYEQYF. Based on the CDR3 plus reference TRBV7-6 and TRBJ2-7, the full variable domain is GAGVSQSPRYKVTKRGQDVALRCDPISGHVSLYWYRQALGQGPEFLTYFNYEAQQDKSGLPNDRFSAERPEGSISTLTIQRTEQRDSAMYRCASSLGRGAYEQYFGPGTRLTVT.

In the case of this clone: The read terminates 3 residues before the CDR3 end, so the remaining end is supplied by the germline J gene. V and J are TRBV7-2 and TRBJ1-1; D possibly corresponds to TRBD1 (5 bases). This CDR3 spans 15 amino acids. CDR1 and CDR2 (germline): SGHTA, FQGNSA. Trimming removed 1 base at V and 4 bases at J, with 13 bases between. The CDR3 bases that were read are TGTGCCAGCAGCTTAGGCCGGGTCGGGGGCACTGAA. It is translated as CASSLGRVGGTE. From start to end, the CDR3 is CASSLGRVGGTEAFF.

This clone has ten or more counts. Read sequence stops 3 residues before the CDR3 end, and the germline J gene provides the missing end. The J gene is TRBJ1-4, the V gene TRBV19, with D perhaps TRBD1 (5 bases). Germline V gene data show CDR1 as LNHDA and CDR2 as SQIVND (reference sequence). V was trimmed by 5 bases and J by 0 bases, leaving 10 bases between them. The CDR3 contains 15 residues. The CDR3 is CASSPPRATNEKLFF. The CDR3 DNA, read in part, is TGTGCCAGTAGTCCTCCCAGGGCAACTAATGAAAAA.

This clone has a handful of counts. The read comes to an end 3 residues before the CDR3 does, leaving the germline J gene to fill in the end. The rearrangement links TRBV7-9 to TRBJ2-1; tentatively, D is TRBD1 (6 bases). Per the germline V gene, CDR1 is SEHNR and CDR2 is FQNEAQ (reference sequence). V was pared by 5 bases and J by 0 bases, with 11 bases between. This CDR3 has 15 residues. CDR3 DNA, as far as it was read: TGTGCCAGCAGCCCGGACAGACCCTCCTACAATGAG. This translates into CASSPDRPSYNE. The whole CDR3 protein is CASSPDRPSYNEQFF.

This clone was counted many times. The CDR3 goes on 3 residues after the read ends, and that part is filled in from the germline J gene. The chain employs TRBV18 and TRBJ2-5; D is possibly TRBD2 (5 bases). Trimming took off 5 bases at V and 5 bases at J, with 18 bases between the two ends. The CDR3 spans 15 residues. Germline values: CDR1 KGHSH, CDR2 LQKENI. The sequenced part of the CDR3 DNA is TGTGCCAGCTCAGACTGGACCGACTACCCGGAGACC. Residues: CASSDWTDYPET. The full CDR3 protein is CASSDWTDYPETQYF.

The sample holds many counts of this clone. The part of the CDR3 DNA that was read is TGTGCCAGCAGCCGACCGGGTACTACTAACTATGGC. Protein: CASSRPGTTNYG. Given in full, the CDR3 is CASSRPGTTNYGYTF. This rearrangement joins TRBV11-2 to TRBJ1-2; D remains ambiguous. The read terminates 3 residues ahead of where the CDR3 ends, so the germline J gene completes it. The CDR3 totals 15 residues. Germline values: CDR1 SGHAT, CDR2 FQNNGV. V was clipped by 5 bases and J by 0 bases, with 13 bases between them.

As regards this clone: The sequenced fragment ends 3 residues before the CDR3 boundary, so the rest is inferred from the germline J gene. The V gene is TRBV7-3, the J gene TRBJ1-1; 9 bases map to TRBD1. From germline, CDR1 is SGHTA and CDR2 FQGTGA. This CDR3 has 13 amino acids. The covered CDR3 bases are TGTGCCAGCAGCTTCGGGACAGGGTTTACA. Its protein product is CASSFGTGFT. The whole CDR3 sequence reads CASSFGTGFTAFF.

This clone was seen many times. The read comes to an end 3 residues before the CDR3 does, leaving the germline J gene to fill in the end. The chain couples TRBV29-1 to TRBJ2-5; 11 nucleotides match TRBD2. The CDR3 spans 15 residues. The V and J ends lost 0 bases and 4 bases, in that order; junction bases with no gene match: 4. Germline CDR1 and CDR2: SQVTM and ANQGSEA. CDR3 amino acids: CSVEERLAGGETQYF. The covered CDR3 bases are TGCAGCGTTGAAGAAAGGCTAGCGGGAGGAGAGACC.

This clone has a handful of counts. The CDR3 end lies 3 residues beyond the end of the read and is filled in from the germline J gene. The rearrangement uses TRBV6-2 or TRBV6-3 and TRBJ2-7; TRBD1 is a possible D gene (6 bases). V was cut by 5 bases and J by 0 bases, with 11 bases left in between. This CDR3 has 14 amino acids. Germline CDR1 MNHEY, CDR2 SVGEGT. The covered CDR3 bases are TGTGCCAGCAGTCCCTGGACAGACTCCTACGAG. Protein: CASSPWTDSYE. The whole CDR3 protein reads CASSPWTDSYEQYF.

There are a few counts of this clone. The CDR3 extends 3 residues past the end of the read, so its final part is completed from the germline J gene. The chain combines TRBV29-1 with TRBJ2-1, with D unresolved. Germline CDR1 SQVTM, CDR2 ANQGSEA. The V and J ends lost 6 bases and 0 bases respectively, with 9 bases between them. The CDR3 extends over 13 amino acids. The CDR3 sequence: CSVSIGSYNEQFF. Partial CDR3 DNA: TGCAGCGTGAGTATCGGCTCCTACAATGAG.

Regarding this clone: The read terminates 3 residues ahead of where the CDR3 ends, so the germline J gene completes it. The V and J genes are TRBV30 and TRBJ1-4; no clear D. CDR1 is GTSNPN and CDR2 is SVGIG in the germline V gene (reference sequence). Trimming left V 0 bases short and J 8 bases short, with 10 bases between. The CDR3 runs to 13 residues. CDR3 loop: CAWSVSSREKLFF. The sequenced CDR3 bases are TGTGCCTGGAGTGTTTCGTCTAGGGAAAAA.

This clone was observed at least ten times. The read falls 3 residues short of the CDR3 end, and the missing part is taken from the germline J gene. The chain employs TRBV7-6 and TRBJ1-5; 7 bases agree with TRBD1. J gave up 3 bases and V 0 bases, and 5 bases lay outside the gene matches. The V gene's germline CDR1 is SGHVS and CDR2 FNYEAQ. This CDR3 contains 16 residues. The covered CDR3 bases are TGTGCCAGCAGCTTAGCTCCGGGACAGAACAATCAGCCC. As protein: CASSLAPGQNNQP. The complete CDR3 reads CASSLAPGQNNQPQHF. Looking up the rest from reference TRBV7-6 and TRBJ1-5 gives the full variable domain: GAGVSQSPRYKVTKRGQDVALRCDPISGHVSLYWYRQALGQGPEFLTYFNYEAQQDKSGLPNDRFSAERPEGSISTLTIQRTEQRDSAMYRCASSLAPGQNNQPQHFGDGTRLSIL.

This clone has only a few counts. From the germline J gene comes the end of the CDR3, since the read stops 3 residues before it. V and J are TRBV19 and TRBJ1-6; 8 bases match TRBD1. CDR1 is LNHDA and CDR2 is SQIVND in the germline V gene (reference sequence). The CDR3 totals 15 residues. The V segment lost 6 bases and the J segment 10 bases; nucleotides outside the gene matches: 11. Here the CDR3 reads CASSPTGALLSPLHF. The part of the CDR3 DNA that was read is TGTGCCAGTAGCCCGACAGGGGCCCTATTGTCACCC.

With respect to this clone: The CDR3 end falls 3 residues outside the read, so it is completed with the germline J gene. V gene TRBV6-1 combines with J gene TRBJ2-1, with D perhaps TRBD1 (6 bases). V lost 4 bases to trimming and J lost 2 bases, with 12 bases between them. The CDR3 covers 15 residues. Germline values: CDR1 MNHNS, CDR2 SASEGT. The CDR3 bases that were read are TGTGCCAGCAGTGTCATCAGGGGCCCCTACAATGAG. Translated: CASSVIRGPYNE. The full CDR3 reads CASSVIRGPYNEQFF.

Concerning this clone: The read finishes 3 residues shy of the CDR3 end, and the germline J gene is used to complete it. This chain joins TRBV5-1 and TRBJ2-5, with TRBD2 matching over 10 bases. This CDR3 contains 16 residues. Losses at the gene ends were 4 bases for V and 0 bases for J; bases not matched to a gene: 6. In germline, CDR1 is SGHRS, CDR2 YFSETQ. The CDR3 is CASSPGLAVNQETQYF. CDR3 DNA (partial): TGCGCCAGCAGCCCAGGACTAGCGGTTAACCAAGAGACC.

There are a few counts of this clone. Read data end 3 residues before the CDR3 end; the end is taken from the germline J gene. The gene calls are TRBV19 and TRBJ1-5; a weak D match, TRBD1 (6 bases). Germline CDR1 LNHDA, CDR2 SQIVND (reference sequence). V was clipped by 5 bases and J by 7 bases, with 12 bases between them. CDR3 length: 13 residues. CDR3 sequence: CASSDDRNQPQHF. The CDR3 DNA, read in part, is TGTGCCAGTAGTGACGACAGGAACCAGCCC.